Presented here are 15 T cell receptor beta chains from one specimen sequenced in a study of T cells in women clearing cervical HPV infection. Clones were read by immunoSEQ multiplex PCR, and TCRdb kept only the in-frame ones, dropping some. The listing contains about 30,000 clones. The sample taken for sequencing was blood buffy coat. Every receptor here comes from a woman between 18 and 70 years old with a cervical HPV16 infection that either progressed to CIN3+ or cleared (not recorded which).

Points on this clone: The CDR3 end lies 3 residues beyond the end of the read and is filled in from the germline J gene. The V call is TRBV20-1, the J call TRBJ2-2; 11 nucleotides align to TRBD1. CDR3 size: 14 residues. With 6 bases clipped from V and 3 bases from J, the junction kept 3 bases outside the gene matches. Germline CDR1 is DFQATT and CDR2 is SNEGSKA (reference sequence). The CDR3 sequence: CSARGQGDTGELFF. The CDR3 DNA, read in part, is TGCAGTGCCCGGGGACAGGGGGACACCGGGGAG.

The CDR3 sequence is CASTLQGDGYGYTF. Incomplete CDR3 DNA: TGTGCCAGCACCCTACAGGGGGACGGCTATGGC. The rearrangement uses TRBV5-8 and TRBJ1-2; TRBD1 matches 8 bases. The read ends 3 residues early relative to the CDR3; the germline J gene fills the gap. CDR1 and CDR2 (germline): SGHTS, YDEGEE. The V segment lost 6 bases and the J segment 4 bases; nucleotides outside the gene matches: 8. The length of the CDR3 is 14 residues.

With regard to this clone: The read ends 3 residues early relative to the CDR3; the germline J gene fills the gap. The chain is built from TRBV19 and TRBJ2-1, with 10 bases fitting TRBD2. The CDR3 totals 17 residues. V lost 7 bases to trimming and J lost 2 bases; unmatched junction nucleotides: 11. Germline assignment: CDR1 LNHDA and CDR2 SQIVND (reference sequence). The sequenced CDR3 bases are TGTGCCAGTAAGCCCCTCGAGCGGGAGGGTCCCTACAATGAG. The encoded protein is CASKPLEREGPYNE. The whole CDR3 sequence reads CASKPLEREGPYNEQFF.

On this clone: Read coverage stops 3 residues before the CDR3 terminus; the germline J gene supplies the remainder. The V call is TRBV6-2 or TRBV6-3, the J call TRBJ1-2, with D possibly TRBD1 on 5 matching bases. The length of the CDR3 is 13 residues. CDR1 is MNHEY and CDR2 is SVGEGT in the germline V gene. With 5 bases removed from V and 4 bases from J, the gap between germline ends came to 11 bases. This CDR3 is CASSPDRLYGYTF. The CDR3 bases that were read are TGTGCCAGCAGTCCCGACAGACTCTATGGC.

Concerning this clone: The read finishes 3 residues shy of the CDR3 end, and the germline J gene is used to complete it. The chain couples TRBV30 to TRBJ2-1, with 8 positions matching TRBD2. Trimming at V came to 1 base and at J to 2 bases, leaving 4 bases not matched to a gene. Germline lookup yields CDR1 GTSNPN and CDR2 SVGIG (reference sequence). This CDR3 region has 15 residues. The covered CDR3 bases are TGTGCCTGGAGTGCCCTAGCGGGTCCCTACAATGAG. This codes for CAWSALAGPYNE. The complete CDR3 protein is CAWSALAGPYNEQFF.

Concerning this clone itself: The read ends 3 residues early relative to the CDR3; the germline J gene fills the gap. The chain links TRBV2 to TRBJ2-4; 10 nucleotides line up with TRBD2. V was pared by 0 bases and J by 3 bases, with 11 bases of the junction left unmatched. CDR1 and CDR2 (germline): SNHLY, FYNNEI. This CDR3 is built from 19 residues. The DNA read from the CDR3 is TGTGCCAGCAGTGAAGCGCGGGTAGCGGGAGGTTTAGGCAAAAACATT. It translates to CASSEARVAGGLGKNI. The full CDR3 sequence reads CASSEARVAGGLGKNIQYF.

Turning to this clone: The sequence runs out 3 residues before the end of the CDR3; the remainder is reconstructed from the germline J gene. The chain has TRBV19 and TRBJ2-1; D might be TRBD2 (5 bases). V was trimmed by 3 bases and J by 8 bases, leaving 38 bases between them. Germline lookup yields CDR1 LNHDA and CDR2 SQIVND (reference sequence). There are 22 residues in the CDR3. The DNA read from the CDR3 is TGTGCCAGTAGTATCTGGCCCTGGCGTCAAGAGCCCATTGGAGATAAACTAGATGAG. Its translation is CASSIWPWRQEPIGDKLDE. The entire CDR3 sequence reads CASSIWPWRQEPIGDKLDEQFF. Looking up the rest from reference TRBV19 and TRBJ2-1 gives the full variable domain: DGGITQSPKYLFRKEGQNVTLSCEQNLNHDAMYWYRQDPGQGLRLIYYSQIVNDFQKGDIAEGYSVSREKKESFPLTVTSAQKNPTAFYLCASSIWPWRQEPIGDKLDEQFFGPGTRLTVL.

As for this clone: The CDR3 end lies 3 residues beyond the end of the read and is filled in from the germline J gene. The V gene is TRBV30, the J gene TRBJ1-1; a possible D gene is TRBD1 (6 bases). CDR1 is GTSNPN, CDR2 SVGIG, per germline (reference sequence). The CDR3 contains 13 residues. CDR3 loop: CAWSKLLEGGAFF. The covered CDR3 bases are TGTGCCTGGAGTAAGCTCCTTGAGGGGGGG. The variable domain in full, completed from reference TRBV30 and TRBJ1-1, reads SQTIHQWPATLVQPVGSPLSLECTVEGTSNPNLYWYRQAAGRGLQLLFYSVGIGQISSEVPQNLSASRPQDRQFILSSKKLLLSDSGFYLCAWSKLLEGGAFFGQGTRLTVV.

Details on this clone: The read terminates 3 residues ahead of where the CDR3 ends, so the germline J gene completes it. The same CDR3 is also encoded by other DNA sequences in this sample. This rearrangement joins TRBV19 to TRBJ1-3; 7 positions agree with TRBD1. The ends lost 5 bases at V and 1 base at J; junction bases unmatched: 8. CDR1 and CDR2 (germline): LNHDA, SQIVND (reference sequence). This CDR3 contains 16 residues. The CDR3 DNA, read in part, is TGTGCCAGTAGTTCCGGACAGGCGTCTTCTGGAAACACC. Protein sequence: CASSSGQASSGNT. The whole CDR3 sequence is CASSSGQASSGNTIYF.

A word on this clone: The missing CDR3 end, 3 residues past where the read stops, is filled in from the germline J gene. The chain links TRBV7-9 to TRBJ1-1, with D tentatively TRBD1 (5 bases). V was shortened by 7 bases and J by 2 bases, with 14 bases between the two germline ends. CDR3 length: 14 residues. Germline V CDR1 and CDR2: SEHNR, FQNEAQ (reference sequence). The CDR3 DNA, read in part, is TGTGCCAGCACGTGGTGGGGGGGAAACACTGAA. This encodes CASTWWGGNTE. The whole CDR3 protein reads CASTWWGGNTEAFF.

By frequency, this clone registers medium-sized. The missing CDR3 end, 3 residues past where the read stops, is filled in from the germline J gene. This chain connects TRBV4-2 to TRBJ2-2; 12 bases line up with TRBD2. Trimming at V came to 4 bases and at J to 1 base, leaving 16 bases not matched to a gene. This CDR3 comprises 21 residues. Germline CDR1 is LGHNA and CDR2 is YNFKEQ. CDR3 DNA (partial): TGTGCCAGCAGCCGGGGGGCCGGAAGGGGACTAGCGGGCAGGAACACCGGGGAG. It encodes CASSRGAGRGLAGRNTGE. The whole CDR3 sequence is CASSRGAGRGLAGRNTGELFF.

The CDR3 bases that were read are TGTGCCAGCAGTTTCTCGGACACAGGTAACTACGAG. This sequence encodes CASSFSDTGNYE. The complete CDR3 reads CASSFSDTGNYEQYF. The rearrangement links TRBV28 to TRBJ2-7; D is possibly TRBD1 (5 bases). The CDR3 end falls 3 residues outside the read, so it is completed with the germline J gene. The V gene's germline CDR1 is MDHEN and CDR2 SYDVKM. The V end was cut by 3 bases, the J end by 3 bases, with 15 bases between. The length of the CDR3 is 15 residues. Full variable domain (rest looked up from reference TRBV28 and TRBJ2-7): DVKVTQSSRYLVKRTGEKVFLECVQDMDHENMFWYRQDPGLGLRLIYFSYDVKMKEKGDIPEGYSVSREKKERFSLILESASTNQTSMYLCASSFSDTGNYEQYFGPGTRLTVT.

The CDR3 region is CASSVTASDSYEQYF. Partial CDR3 DNA: TGTGCCAGCAGCGTAACGGCTAGCGACTCCTACGAG. This sequence joins TRBV9 and TRBJ2-7; D is possibly TRBD2 (6 bases). The read ends 3 residues shy of where the CDR3 ends; the end is completed using the germline J gene. Germline assignment: CDR1 SGDLS and CDR2 YYNGEE. The CDR3 covers 15 residues. Trimming cost V 1 base and J 0 bases, with 11 bases left between them.

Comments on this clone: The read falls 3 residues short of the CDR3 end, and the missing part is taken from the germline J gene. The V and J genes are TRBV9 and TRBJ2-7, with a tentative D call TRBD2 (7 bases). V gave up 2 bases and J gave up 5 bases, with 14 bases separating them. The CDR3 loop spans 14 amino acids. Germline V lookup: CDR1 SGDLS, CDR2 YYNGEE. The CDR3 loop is CASSVGRGGDEQYF. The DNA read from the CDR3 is TGTGCCAGCAGCGTCGGCAGGGGAGGGGACGAG. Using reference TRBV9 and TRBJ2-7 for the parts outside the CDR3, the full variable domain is DSGVTQTPKHLITATGQRVTLRCSPRSGDLSVYWYQQSLDQGLQFLIQYYNGEERAKGNILERFSAQQFPDLHSELNLSSLELGDSALYFCASSVGRGGDEQYFGPGTRLTVT.

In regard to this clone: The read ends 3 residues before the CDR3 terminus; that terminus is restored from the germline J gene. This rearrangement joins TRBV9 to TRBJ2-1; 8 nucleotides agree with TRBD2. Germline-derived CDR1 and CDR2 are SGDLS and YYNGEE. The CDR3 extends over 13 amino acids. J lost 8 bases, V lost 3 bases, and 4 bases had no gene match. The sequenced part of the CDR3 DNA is TGTGCCAGCAGCGAAAGCGGGAGCGATGAG. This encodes CASSESGSDE. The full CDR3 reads CASSESGSDEQFF.